Listed here are 15 T cell receptor beta chains from one sample, sequenced in a study of neurological immune-mediated disorders. MiXCR, applied by TCRdb to the 5' RACE reads, yields one record per CDR3 protein. The table shows about 55,000 distinct CDR3 sequences, with 3.8% occurring only once. The sample comprised PBMCs. The source is a man aged 60-69 years with multiple sclerosis.

This clonotype has ten or more counts. The rearrangement links TRBV5-1 to TRBJ1-2; D is unclear. There are 13 residues in the CDR3. V lost 0 bases and J lost 8, with 11 bases in between. The V gene's germline CDR1 is SGHRS and CDR2 YFSETQ. The CDR3 sequence: CASSLEGSEGYTF. The CDR3 DNA reads as TGCGCCAGCAGCTTGGAGGGCAGTGAAGGCTACACCTTC.

V and J are TRBV20-1 and TRBJ2-1; 9 bases map to TRBD1. Germline V CDR1 and CDR2: DFQATT, SNEGSKA (reference sequence). V lost 0 bases to trimming and J lost 4 bases; unmatched junction nucleotides: 1. The CDR3 length is 14 residues. CDR3 nucleotide sequence: TGCAGTGCTAGAGATGGGACAGGGTACAATGAGCAGTTCTTC. Translating gives CSARDGTGYNEQFF.

This clonotype showed up many times. The rearrangement links TRBV12-3 or TRBV12-4 to TRBJ1-1; D unclear. Trimming cost V 10 bases and J 4 bases, with 22 bases left between them. The CDR3 contains 15 residues. The CDR3 protein is CAINLRFNRGTEAFF. In DNA form, the CDR3 reads TGTGCCATCAACCTCAGGTTCAACCGGGGCACTGAAGCTTTCTTT.

This clonotype was observed many times. This chain joins TRBV9 and TRBJ2-5; D gene ambiguous. Germline assignment: CDR1 SGDLS and CDR2 YYNGEE. The CDR3 contains 14 residues. Trimming cost V 0 bases and J 0 bases, with 6 bases left between them. The CDR3 loop is CASSVGLDQETQYF. The DNA for the CDR3 is TGTGCCAGCAGCGTAGGGCTGGACCAAGAGACCCAGTACTTC.

As regards this clonotype: A much larger clone sits a single nucleotide away, making a read error possible. It is likely a read error, because the conserved phenylalanine at the end of the CDR3 is missing. V and J are TRBV20-1 and TRBJ2-5, with D unresolved. V gave up 3 bases and J gave up 4 bases, with 9 bases separating them. This CDR3 has 12 residues. Germline V gives CDR1 DFQATT, CDR2 SNEGSKA (reference sequence). CDR3 sequence reads: CSASPPRETQYC. The CDR3 bases are TGCAGTGCTAGCCCACCCCGAGAGACCCAGTACTGC.

At least ten counts were recorded for this clonotype. The gene calls are TRBV7-8 and TRBJ2-5; a weak D match, TRBD2 (5 bases). Germline CDR1 reads SGHVS; CDR2 reads FQNEAQ. V lost 5 bases, J lost 4 bases, and 11 bases lay in between. The CDR3 runs to 13 residues. The CDR3 reads CASSGGPPETQYF. CDR3 DNA: TGTGCCAGCAGCGGAGGTCCCCCAGAGACCCAGTACTTC.

This clonotype was recorded many times. The chain recombines TRBV20-1 with TRBJ2-7; D not certain. Trimming left V 3 bases short and J 6 bases short, with 12 bases between. Germline V CDR1 and CDR2: DFQATT, SNEGSKA (reference sequence). The CDR3 is 12 residues long. CDR3 amino acids: CSARVRRSEQYF. The CDR3 DNA reads TGCAGTGCTAGGGTGAGAAGGTCCGAGCAGTACTTC.

This clonotype was seen a few times. Germline and junction disagree at one end, which may indicate a read error. The chain employs TRBV9 and TRBJ1-1; D gene uncertain. This CDR3 spans 12 amino acids. Germline assignment: CDR1 SGDLS and CDR2 YYNGEE. CDR3: CDSSIGGGPAFF. The CDR3 DNA reads as TGTGACAGCAGCATAGGTGGCGGGCCGGCTTTCTTT.

V gene TRBV18 combines with J gene TRBJ1-4; no clear D gene. Germline V lookup: CDR1 KGHSH, CDR2 LQKENI. CDR3 size: 14 residues. V was pared by 3 bases and J by 8 bases, with 13 bases between. The CDR3 is CASSPPSDREKLFF. CDR3 DNA: TGTGCCAGCTCACCCCCCTCCGACCGGGAAAAACTGTTTTTT.

This clonotype was detected ten times or more. This chain uses TRBV28 with TRBJ2-2; 10 bases fit TRBD1. Trimming cost V 3 bases and J 6 bases; bases outside gene matches: 4. Looked up from germline, CDR1 is MDHEN and CDR2 is SYDVKM. The CDR3 extends over 15 amino acids. CDR3 nucleotides: TGTGCCAGCAGTTTGACAGGGGGCGAAGCCGGGGAGCTGTTTTTT. This encodes CASSLTGGEAGELFF.

This clonotype appeared many times. The genes are TRBV20-1 and TRBJ1-1, with 7 bases that match TRBD1. V lost 3 bases and J lost 10; bases outside the gene matches: 11. Per germline, CDR1 DFQATT and CDR2 SNEGSKA (reference sequence). There are 13 residues in the CDR3. The CDR3 spells CSARDLDRVGAFF. The CDR3 nucleotides are TGCAGTGCTAGGGATTTAGACAGGGTAGGAGCTTTCTTT.

At least ten counts were recorded for this clonotype. An end of the junction differs from the germline gene, which may be a read error. The genes are TRBV10-2 and TRBJ2-4, with D unclear. CDR3 length equals 13 residues. Per germline, CDR1 WSHSY and CDR2 SAAADI. In nucleotides, the CDR3 is TGCGCCAGCAGCCATACGGCCCCAGACCCCCCGGACTTC. This translates into CASSHTAPDPPDF.

This clonotype has ten or more counts. The chain employs TRBV27 and TRBJ2-7; no firm D call. The CDR3 loop spans 13 amino acids. CDR1 is MNHEY, CDR2 SMNVEV, per germline (reference sequence). V was pared by 8 bases and J by 3 bases, with 14 bases between. Written as DNA, the CDR3 is TGTGCCAGCGCCGGAAATCCGAGCTACGAGCAGTACTTC. It codes for CASAGNPSYEQYF.

This clonotype was counted ten times or more. The chain uses TRBV5-5 and TRBJ1-1; D is unresolved. Trimming took 0 bases from V and 5 from J, leaving 8 bases between them. The CDR3 spans 13 residues. Germline V gene lookup returns CDR1 SGHKS and CDR2 YYEKEE (reference sequence). CDR3 DNA: TGTGCCAGCAGCTTGGAGGGTTGGACTGAAGCTTTCTTT. Protein sequence: CASSLEGWTEAFF.

This clonotype was seen ten or more times. DNA for the CDR3: TGTGCCAGCACACGGGACAGGTCGGGCGAGCAGTACTTC. As protein: CASTRDRSGEQYF. The chain joins TRBV6-1 to TRBJ2-7, with 8 bases aligning to TRBD1. This CDR3 is built from 13 residues. V was clipped by 7 bases and J by 6 bases; unmatched bases: 8. Germline CDR1 reads MNHNS; CDR2 reads SASEGT.